A single TCR beta chain is shown here with its context. Its cognate antigen has yet to be identified. Qualities for individual bases were not recorded, and no much larger clone is one base off. This sample was taken from a study of T cells in Graves' hyperthyroidism and ophthalmopathy (dated by TCRdb to between 2017 and 2020). Study-level background: Peripheral blood samples were taken at the time of initial diagnosis, prior to any treatment. The approximately 100 discovery patients were randomly divided into training and test sets at a 7:3 ratio. Whether ophthalmopathy could be predicted prospectively was tested in an independent validation cohort made up of 18 hyperthyroidism patients plus 17 patients who later progressed to ophthalmopathy. In addition, the study compared T-cell repertoires in thyroid tissue and in blood from six Graves' hyperthyroidism patients. To identify TCR V-J signatures that set the groups apart, the researchers used a discovery cohort of 100 patients, made up of 43 with Graves' ophthalmopathy and some 55 with stable Graves' hyperthyroidism. After blood sampling, hyperthyroidism patients were treated with methimazole at a starting dose of 30 mg daily, and ophthalmopathy patients were treated with high-dose intravenous methylprednisolone. The paper describes TCR Vbeta CDR3 sequencing of 135 peripheral blood samples, made up of 43 ophthalmopathy patients, roughly 72 hyperthyroidism patients and some 17 progressor patients.

Graves' hyperthyroidism was defined as stable when no progression to ophthalmopathy occurred over 18 months of follow-up. Hyperthyroidism patients were newly diagnosed, had a disease duration of under 2 months, and were aged 18 to 65 years. The study excluded patients with uncontrolled infections, other autoimmune diseases, pregnancy or lactation. Diagnoses were established on the basis of clinical symptoms, serum thyroxine and TRAb, thyroid ultrasound, and orbital computed tomography. PBMCs were separated from roughly 10 ml of fresh peripheral blood using Ficoll-Paque density gradient centrifugation. Total RNA was extracted using Trizol reagent, and RNA quality was assessed on an Agilent 2100 Bioanalyzer. The TCR beta CDR3 regions were amplified from the RNA transcripts. The TCR CDR3 was subjected to a first round of RT-PCR using the HTBI primer set and the Qiagen OneStep RT-PCR kit. Libraries were constructed in a second round of multiplex PCR, after which size selection and purification were carried out. Paired-end sequencing of the libraries was performed with 100 bp reads on an Illumina HiSeq2000. The original methods were these. Raw data were processed with SOAPnuke, discarding reads with adapters, uncalled bases, mean Phred below 15, or no exact constant-primer or identifier match. COPE v1.2.5 was used to merge the high-quality paired reads, and each unique nucleotide sequence was defined as a clonotype. MiTCR v1.1 was used to align clonotypes to the IMGT TRBV, TRBD and TRBJ reference segments. The analysis was restricted to V-J combinations with a frequency above 0.0001, which together covered 98% to 99.2% of the repertoires. The TCS score was defined as F50 (clonal expansion) divided by E x V (chaos), with BLOSUM62-based TCRdist calculated between CDR3 peptides within each V-J. Welch's t-statistics and random forest reduced around 520 V-J features to fewer than 15, which were used in a naive Bayes classifier (R e1071). TCRdb's own reprocessing of the public reads used fastp at Q25 and MiXCR and kept productive beta chains. Rows are combined by CDR3 protein, so each entry shows the most common genes and DNA. The V and J calls here are based on TCRdb, not the publication. For this sample there are about 400,000 distinct CDR3 sequences; under 15% appear just once. The top ten hold less than 35% of the sample.

The CDR3 runs 13 residues from the cysteine to the phenylalanine. The only DNA kept is the CDR3, 39 bases in frame from the first base. After removal of 6 bases from V and 8 bases from J, the junction retains 10 bases not matched to a gene. For CDR1 and CDR2, the germline V gene (reference sequence) lists DFQATT and SNEGSKA. General study outcomes and caveats: Sample size was not statistically predetermined, and investigators were not blinded to group allocation. Most expanded thyroid clonotypes (frequency above 0.001) were also found in blood, which suggests that blood repertoires may mirror thyroid immune responses. In validation, progression to ophthalmopathy was predicted by the model with nearly 71% sensitivity and roughly 76% specificity, a median of around 5.9 months before onset. Ophthalmopathy was separated from stable hyperthyroidism by a 13 V-J signature model, with around 90% sensitivity and about 81% specificity obtained in cross-validation and 80%/75% obtained in testing.

The V gene is TRBV20-1 and the J gene is TRBJ2-1; TRBD1 matches 7 bases in the middle. What was sequenced was blood. This sequence originates from a woman aged 30 to 39 with Graves' hyperthyroidism. The bases read TGCAGTGCAAAACCGGACAGGACCCATGAGCAGTTCTTC. The resulting protein is CSAKPDRTHEQFF.